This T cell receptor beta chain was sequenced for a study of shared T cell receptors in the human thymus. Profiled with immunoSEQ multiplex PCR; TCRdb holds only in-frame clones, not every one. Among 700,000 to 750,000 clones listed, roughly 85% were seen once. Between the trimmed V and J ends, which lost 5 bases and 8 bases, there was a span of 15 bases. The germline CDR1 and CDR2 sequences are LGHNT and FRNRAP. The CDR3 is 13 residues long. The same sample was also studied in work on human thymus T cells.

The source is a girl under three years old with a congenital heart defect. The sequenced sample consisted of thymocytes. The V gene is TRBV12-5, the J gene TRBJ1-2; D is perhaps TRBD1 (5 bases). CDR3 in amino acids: CASGPTGLGGYTF. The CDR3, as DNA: TGTGCTAGTGGTCCAACAGGCCTGGGGGGCTACACCTTC.